Given below is one T cell receptor (beta chain) in context. The data were obtained in a study of blood T cell repertoires in COVID-19. The wider study: The United States, Italy and Spain provided the acute and convalescent COVID-19 samples.

Trimming left V 5 bases short and J 2 bases short, with 22 bases between. Germline CDR1 reads LGHDT; CDR2 reads YNNKEL (reference sequence). The CDR3 contains 18 residues. Profiling relied on immunoSEQ multiplex PCR, and the TCRdb table lists in-frame clones only, not all of them. The sample holds approximately 150,000 clones, approximately 90% seen once. Specimen: peripheral blood. The receptor's source is a woman aged 45-60 years with active or convalescent COVID-19. This chain uses TRBV3-1 (or the pseudogene TRBV3-2) with TRBJ2-1, with D perhaps matching TRBD2 (7 bases). The CDR3: CASSGAKRGGPTYNEQFF. The CDR3 DNA reads as TGTGCCAGCAGCGGTGCGAAAAGGGGGGGCCCAACCTACAATGAGCAGTTCTTC.